The 29 T cell receptor beta chains given below trace back to one sample, sequenced in a study of blood T cell repertoires in COVID-19. Assay used: immunoSEQ multiplex PCR; TCRdb lists only in-frame clones, some missing. The sample includes approximately 200,000 clones, 70% to 85% of them seen just once. Material for sequencing was PBMCs or T cells enriched from blood (not recorded which). Every receptor here comes from a woman between 40 and 55 years old with acute COVID-19.

V is TRBV5-6 and J is TRBJ1-2, with TRBD1 matching 7 bases. The germline CDR1 and CDR2 sequences are SGHDT and YYEEEE. The V and J ends lost 4 bases and 4 bases, in that order; junction bases with no gene match: 10. The CDR3 extends over 15 amino acids. For the CDR3, the DNA is TGTGCCAGCAGCACAGGACAGGCCGTCGGCTATGGCTACACCTTC. Translated, it gives CASSTGQAVGYGYTF.

This clone has just a few counts. V gene TRBV29-1 combines with J gene TRBJ2-5; no clear D gene. V was cut by 3 bases and J by 3 bases, with 8 bases left in between. The germline CDR1 and CDR2 sequences are SQVTM and ANQGSEA. This CDR3 region has 12 residues. The CDR3 DNA reads as TGCAGCGTTGACAGGTTAGAAGAGACCCAGTACTTC. Translation: CSVDRLEETQYF.

The V and J genes are TRBV10-2 and TRBJ2-3, with 11 bases aligning to TRBD1. Germline lookup yields CDR1 WSHSY and CDR2 SAAADI. V was clipped by 8 bases and J by 6 bases; unmatched bases: 7. This CDR3 region has 14 residues. CDR3 sequence reads: CASLGQGAVDTQYF. Here the CDR3 DNA reads TGCGCCAGCCTTGGACAGGGGGCTGTGGATACGCAGTATTTT.

The J gene is TRBJ1-1, the V gene TRBV28; a weak D match, TRBD1 (6 bases). Trimming stripped 7 bases from V and 1 base from J, with 13 bases between. This CDR3 spans 14 amino acids. Per germline, CDR1 MDHEN and CDR2 SYDVKM. The CDR3 DNA is TGTGCCAGCACCCCAGGGGTTGGGAACACTGAAGCTTTCTTT. Translated, it gives CASTPGVGNTEAFF.

The V and J genes are TRBV7-2 and TRBJ2-1, with TRBD2 as a possible D gene (6 bases). From germline, CDR1 is SGHTA and CDR2 FQGNSA. The CDR3 covers 13 residues. V lost 2 bases and J lost 15, with 17 bases in between. In nucleotides, the CDR3 is TGTGCCAGCAGCTTATCGATTGGCGGGGTAGCGTTCTTC. It yields the protein CASSLSIGGVAFF.

This chain joins TRBV9 and TRBJ2-7, with 8 bases identical to TRBD1. Germline V gene data show CDR1 as SGDLS and CDR2 as YYNGEE. The CDR3 length is 13 residues. J lost 9 bases, V lost 0 bases, and 5 bases had no gene match. CDR3 coding DNA: TGTGCCAGCAGCGTAGCTACGGGGACAGGGCAGTACTTC. Encoded protein: CASSVATGTGQYF.

The genes are TRBV15 and TRBJ2-3, with 12 bases fitting TRBD2. The trim removed 1 base at V and 4 bases at J, leaving 6 bases unmatched. The germline V gene encodes CDR1 LNHNV and CDR2 YYDKDF (reference sequence). CDR3 size: 17 residues. In nucleotides, the CDR3 is TGTGCCACCAGCAGAGGATCGACTAGCGGGGGATCAGATACGCAGTATTTT. Amino acid sequence: CATSRGSTSGGSDTQYF.

The chain employs TRBV4-2 and TRBJ1-5, with D perhaps matching TRBD1 (6 bases). Deletions cut 0 bases from V and 7 bases from J, with 19 bases between. In germline, CDR1 is LGHNA, CDR2 YNFKEQ. CDR3 length equals 17 residues. CDR3 region: CASSQDLNRASGQPQHF. As DNA, the CDR3 is TGTGCCAGCAGCCAAGATCTGAACAGGGCGTCGGGGCAGCCCCAGCATTTT.

DNA of the CDR3: TGTGCCAGCACTACCGGGGGAGGAGGCTTCTACAATGAGCAGTTCTTC. It encodes CASTTGGGGFYNEQFF. The chain links TRBV9 to TRBJ2-1; TRBD2 might be the D (6 bases). Trimming shortened V by 6 bases and J by 3 bases, and 19 bases separated the two germline ends. Germline CDR1 reads SGDLS; CDR2 reads YYNGEE. CDR3 length: 16 amino acids.

The chain joins TRBV9 to TRBJ1-4, with D perhaps matching TRBD1 (6 bases). Germline assignment: CDR1 SGDLS and CDR2 YYNGEE. This CDR3 is 15 amino acids long. V was cut by 2 bases and J by 7 bases, with 15 bases left in between. The CDR3 DNA reads TGTGCCAGCAGCGTTGCGGGGGGGCTAGGTGAAAAACTGTTTTTT. As protein: CASSVAGGLGEKLFF.

This sequence joins TRBV7-9 and TRBJ1-2; tentatively, D is TRBD1 (6 bases). The V end was cut by 3 bases, the J end by 6 bases, with 17 bases between. The CDR3 consists of 15 residues. CDR1 SEHNR and CDR2 FQNEAQ come from the germline V gene (reference sequence). The chain's CDR3 is CASSFPGVPLNGYTF. For the CDR3, the DNA is TGTGCCAGCAGCTTTCCAGGGGTCCCTCTCAATGGCTACACCTTC.

V usage is TRBV27 and J usage is TRBJ1-5, with a weak D call TRBD1 (6 bases). Trimming stripped 6 bases from V and 3 bases from J, with 9 bases between. The V gene's germline CDR1 is MNHEY and CDR2 SMNVEV (reference sequence). There are 13 residues in the CDR3. The chain's CDR3 is CASSWTDNQPQHF. CDR3 nucleotide sequence: TGTGCCAGCAGCTGGACAGACAATCAGCCCCAGCATTTT.

This clone was recorded only once. V usage is TRBV5-1 and J usage is TRBJ2-7, with D unresolved. The CDR3 has 14 residues. CDR1 is SGHRS and CDR2 is YFSETQ in the germline V gene. V gave up 3 bases and J gave up 2 bases, with 12 bases separating them. The CDR3 protein is CASSSHGTTYEQYF. The CDR3 nucleotides read TGCGCCAGCAGCTCTCACGGAACTACCTACGAGCAGTACTTC.

V usage is TRBV10-2 and J usage is TRBJ2-1, with D possibly TRBD1 on 6 matching bases. CDR3 length: 14 amino acids. Germline V gene data show CDR1 as WSHSY and CDR2 as SAAADI. V lost 5 bases and J lost 9, with 17 bases in between. In DNA form, the CDR3 reads TGCGCCAGCAGTAATTCAGGACAGACGATTGAGCAGTTCTTC. The encoded protein is CASSNSGQTIEQFF.

V gene TRBV6-2 or TRBV6-3 combines with J gene TRBJ2-1; D perhaps matches TRBD1 (5 bases). Germline V lookup: CDR1 MNHEY, CDR2 SVGEGT. This CDR3 is built from 13 residues. Trimming stripped 5 bases from V and 3 bases from J, with 8 bases between. CDR3 DNA sequence: TGTGCCAGCAGTCCCCAGGGCTACAATGAGCAGTTCTTC. Protein product: CASSPQGYNEQFF.

This clone was seen a few times. The chain recombines TRBV29-1 with TRBJ2-7; 8 positions agree with TRBD1. CDR1 and CDR2 from the germline V gene are SQVTM and ANQGSEA. CDR3 length equals 12 residues. V shed 3 bases and J 6 bases; nucleotides not matched to a gene: 4. CDR3 nucleotide sequence: TGCAGCGTTGAGGACAGGGTAGCCGAGCAGTACTTC. This gives the protein CSVEDRVAEQYF.

The V call is TRBV15, the J call TRBJ2-1, with 13 nucleotides matching TRBD2. This CDR3 comprises 15 residues. Germline trimming cut 6 bases from V and 7 bases from J; bases unmatched to any gene: 6. Germline assignment: CDR1 LNHNV and CDR2 YYDKDF (reference sequence). DNA of the CDR3: TGTGCCACCAGGCAATCGGGACTAGCGGGGAATGAGCAGTTCTTC. Translation: CATRQSGLAGNEQFF.

This clone was observed a single time. This rearrangement joins TRBV3-1 (or the pseudogene TRBV3-2) to TRBJ1-2; no definite D call. This CDR3 has 14 amino acids. Germline CDR1 is LGHDT and CDR2 is YNNKEL (reference sequence). Deletions cut 0 bases from V and 8 bases from J, with 13 bases between. The CDR3 is CASSQEPGVEGYTF. CDR3 bases: TGTGCCAGCAGCCAAGAGCCCGGGGTAGAAGGCTACACCTTC.

This clone was counted a single time. The V call is TRBV28, the J call TRBJ2-7; no clear D. Trimming stripped 10 bases from V and 5 bases from J, with 9 bases between. Germline V CDR1 and CDR2: MDHEN, SYDVKM. The CDR3 covers 10 residues. The CDR3 spells CATSTNEQYF. The CDR3 nucleotides are TGTGCCACATCGACAAACGAGCAGTACTTC. The full variable domain, in which reference TRBV28 and TRBJ2-7 provide the parts outside the CDR3, is DVKVTQSSRYLVKRTGEKVFLECVQDMDHENMFWYRQDPGLGLRLIYFSYDVKMKEKGDIPEGYSVSREKKERFSLILESASTNQTSMYLCATSTNEQYFGPGTRLTVT.

The rearrangement links TRBV18 to TRBJ2-1, with TRBD2 matching over 9 bases. The V segment lost 3 bases and the J segment 6 bases; nucleotides outside the gene matches: 3. The CDR3 extends over 14 amino acids. Germline V gene lookup returns CDR1 KGHSH and CDR2 LQKENI. The CDR3 DNA reads TGTGCCAGCTCACCGGCGGGAGGGGTCAATGAGCAGTTCTTC. This gives the protein CASSPAGGVNEQFF.

The rearrangement joins TRBV4-3 to TRBJ1-2, with a tentative D call TRBD1 (6 bases). Trimming took 5 bases from V and 0 from J, leaving 10 bases between them. The CDR3 has 14 residues. Germline lookup yields CDR1 LGHNA and CDR2 YSLEER. CDR3 DNA sequence: TGCGCCAGCAGCTCATGGACAGCTAACTATGGCTACACCTTC. Translating gives CASSSWTANYGYTF.

This clone was seen more than once but under ten times. The chain couples TRBV7-2 to TRBJ1-6, with 8 bases lining up with TRBD1. V dropped 4 bases and J dropped 10; count of bases not matched to a gene: 9. Germline-derived CDR1 and CDR2 are SGHTA and FQGNSA. The CDR3 sequence is 15 residues long. The DNA for the CDR3 is TGTGCCAGCAGCTCCTTAGACAGGGGACGCTCACCCCTCCACTTT. Amino acids: CASSSLDRGRSPLHF.

This chain links TRBV28 with TRBJ2-7; 7 positions agree with TRBD1. Trimming took 2 bases from V and 2 from J; bases not matched to a gene: 6. This CDR3 region has 15 residues. Germline CDR1 reads MDHEN; CDR2 reads SYDVKM. In nucleotides, the CDR3 is TGTGCCAGCAGTTTAAGTGGACAGGTCCCCTACGAGCAGTACTTC. Translated, it gives CASSLSGQVPYEQYF.

The chain carries TRBV5-4 and TRBJ2-1; D is perhaps TRBD1 (10 bases). V was shortened by 3 bases and J by 0 bases, with 22 bases between the two germline ends. This CDR3 is built from 19 residues. CDR1 and CDR2 from the germline V gene are SGHNT and YYREEE (reference sequence). The CDR3 DNA reads TGTGCCAGCAGCTCCGGACAGGGGGGAGCGGGGGGCTCCTACAATGAGCAGTTCTTC. Translated, it gives CASSSGQGGAGGSYNEQFF.

The chain combines TRBV19 with TRBJ2-1; tentatively, D is TRBD2 (5 bases). This CDR3 has 14 residues. CDR1 and CDR2 (germline): LNHDA, SQIVND (reference sequence). V lost 8 bases to trimming and J lost 1 base, with 12 bases between them. The CDR3 sequence is CASGTGLSYNEQFF. The CDR3 nucleotides are TGTGCCAGTGGAACGGGGTTATCCTACAATGAGCAGTTCTTC.

This rearrangement joins TRBV3-1 (or the pseudogene TRBV3-2) to TRBJ2-1, with D perhaps TRBD1 (5 bases). The CDR3 contains 13 residues. Trimming pared 0 bases from V and 12 bases from J, leaving 12 bases between. CDR1 LGHDT and CDR2 YNNKEL come from the germline V gene (reference sequence). The CDR3 coding sequence is TGTGCCAGCAGCCAAGATCCGGACACGGGGCAGTTCTTC. The encoded protein is CASSQDPDTGQFF.

The chain links TRBV10-1 to TRBJ2-1; possibly TRBD1 for D (5 bases). Germline CDR1 is WNHNN and CDR2 is SYGVQD (reference sequence). Trimming took off 10 bases at V and 4 bases at J, with 23 bases between the two ends. The CDR3 contains 16 residues. The CDR3 reads CATTCLHQGTYNEQFF. The CDR3 DNA sequence: TGCGCCACCACCTGCCTTCACCAGGGAACTTACAATGAGCAGTTCTTC.

V is TRBV4-3 and J is TRBJ2-5; TRBD2 matches at 10 bases. The germline V gene has CDR1 LGHNA and CDR2 YSLEER. The length of the CDR3 is 15 residues. Unmatched junction bases numbered 4, after V lost 4 bases and J lost 2 bases. The CDR3 region has the DNA TGCGCCAGCAGCCTCGGACTAGCGGAGCAAGAGACCCAGTACTTC. Translated, it gives CASSLGLAEQETQYF.

The chain is built from TRBV28 and TRBJ2-5, with TRBD1 matching over 8 bases. Germline-derived CDR1 and CDR2 are MDHEN and SYDVKM. This CDR3 contains 15 residues. Unmatched junction bases numbered 7, after V lost 3 bases and J lost 4 bases. The CDR3: CASSFSQGAGETQYF. The CDR3 nucleotides are TGTGCCAGCAGTTTTTCTCAGGGGGCAGGAGAGACCCAGTACTTC.